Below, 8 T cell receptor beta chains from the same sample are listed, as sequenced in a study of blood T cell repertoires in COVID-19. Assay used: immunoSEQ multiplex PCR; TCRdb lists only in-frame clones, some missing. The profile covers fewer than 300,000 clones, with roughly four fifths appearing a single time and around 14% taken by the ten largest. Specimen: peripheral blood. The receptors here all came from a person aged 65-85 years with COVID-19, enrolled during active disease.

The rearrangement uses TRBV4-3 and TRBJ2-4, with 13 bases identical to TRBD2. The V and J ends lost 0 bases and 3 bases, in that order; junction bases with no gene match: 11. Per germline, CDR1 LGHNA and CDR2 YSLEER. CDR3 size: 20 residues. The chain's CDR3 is CASSQDPGLAGLGVKNIQYF. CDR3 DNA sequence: TGCGCCAGCAGCCAAGACCCGGGACTAGCGGGGCTAGGGGTCAAAAACATTCAGTACTTC.

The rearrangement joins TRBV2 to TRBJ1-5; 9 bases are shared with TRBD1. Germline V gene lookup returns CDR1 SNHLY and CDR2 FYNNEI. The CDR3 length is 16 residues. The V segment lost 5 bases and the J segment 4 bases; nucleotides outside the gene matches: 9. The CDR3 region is CASSNSGTGINQPQHF. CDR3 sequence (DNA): TGTGCCAGCAGTAACTCCGGGACAGGGATTAATCAGCCCCAGCATTTT.

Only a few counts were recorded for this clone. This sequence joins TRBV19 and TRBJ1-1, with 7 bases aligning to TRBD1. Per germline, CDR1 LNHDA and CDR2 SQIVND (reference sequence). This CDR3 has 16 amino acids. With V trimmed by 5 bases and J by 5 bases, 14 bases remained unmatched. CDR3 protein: CASSFRAGTAKTEAFF. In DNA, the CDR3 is TGTGCCAGTAGTTTCCGCGCCGGGACAGCCAAGACTGAAGCTTTCTTT. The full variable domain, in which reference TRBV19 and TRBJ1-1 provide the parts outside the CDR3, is DGGITQSPKYLFRKEGQNVTLSCEQNLNHDAMYWYRQDPGQGLRLIYYSQIVNDFQKGDIAEGYSVSREKKESFPLTVTSAQKNPTAFYLCASSFRAGTAKTEAFFGQGTRLTVV.

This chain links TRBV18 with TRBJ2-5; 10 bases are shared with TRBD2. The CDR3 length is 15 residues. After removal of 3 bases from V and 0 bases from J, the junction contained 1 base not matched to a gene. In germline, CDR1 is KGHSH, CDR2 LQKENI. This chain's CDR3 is CASSPLAGDQETQYF. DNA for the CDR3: TGTGCCAGCTCACCGCTAGCGGGAGACCAAGAGACCCAGTACTTC. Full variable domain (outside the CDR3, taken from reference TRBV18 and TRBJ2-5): NAGVMQNPRHLVRRRGQEARLRCSPMKGHSHVYWYRQLPEEGLKFMVYLQKENIIDESGMPKERFSAEFPKEGPSILRIQQVVRGDSAAYFCASSPLAGDQETQYFGPGTRLLVL.

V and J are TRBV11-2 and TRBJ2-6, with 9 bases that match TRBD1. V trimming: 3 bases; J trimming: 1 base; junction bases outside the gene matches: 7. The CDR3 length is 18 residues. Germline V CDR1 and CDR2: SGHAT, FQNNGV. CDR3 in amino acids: CASSFTGGWYSGANVLTF. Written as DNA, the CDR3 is TGTGCCAGCAGCTTTACAGGGGGCTGGTATTCTGGGGCCAACGTCCTGACTTTC.

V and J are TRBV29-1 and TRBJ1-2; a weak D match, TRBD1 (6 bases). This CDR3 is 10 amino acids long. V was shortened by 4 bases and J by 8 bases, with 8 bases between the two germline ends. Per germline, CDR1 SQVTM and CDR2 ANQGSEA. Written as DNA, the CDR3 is TGCAGCGTTGGACAGGACGGCTACACCTTC. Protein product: CSVGQDGYTF.

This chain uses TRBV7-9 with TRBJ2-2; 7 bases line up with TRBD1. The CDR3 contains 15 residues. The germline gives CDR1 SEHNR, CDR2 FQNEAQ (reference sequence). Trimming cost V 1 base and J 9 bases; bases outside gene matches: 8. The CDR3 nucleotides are TGTGCCAGCAGCTTAGTCGGGACAGAGGATAGGGAGCTGTTTTTT. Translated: CASSLVGTEDRELFF.

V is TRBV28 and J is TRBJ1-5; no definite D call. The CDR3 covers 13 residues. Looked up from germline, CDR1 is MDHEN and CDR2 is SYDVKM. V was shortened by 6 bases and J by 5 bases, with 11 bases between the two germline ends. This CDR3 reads CASSLVWDQPQHF. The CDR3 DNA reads TGTGCCAGCAGCCTAGTGTGGGATCAGCCCCAGCATTTT.